This T cell receptor beta chain derives from a study of cytomegalovirus exposure and HLA in healthy donors (dated by TCRdb to the late 2010s). About the full investigation: An earlier analysis of 587 of the donors reported roughly 300 Gb of sequence data and 117 million unique TCR beta sequences obtained from around 180 million T cells. In addition to the first cohort of 666 subjects, a separate validation cohort of 100 to 150 different subjects was used. All discovery cohort repertoires had been generated using a single sequencing platform. To decide whether each TCR beta V gene segment behaved as functional or pseudogenic, an earlier analysis of approximately 590 of the donors relied on high-throughput TCR beta sequencing. An early release that covered 500 to 800 HLA-typed donors contained about 290 gigabases of sequencing data and 70 million to 100 million unique TCR sequences. Among the 398 genotyped donors, more than 70% belonged to the genetic ancestry cluster associated with self-reported Caucasian donors. The study profiled the T cell repertoires of hundreds of subjects by immunosequencing and related them to cytomegalovirus serostatus. In a later analysis, previously published TCR beta repertoires from 600 to 850 donors were re-analyzed and high-resolution HLA genotyping was added so that TCR occurrence patterns could be studied. Among 300 to 450 genotyped donors of the cohort, an average of around 240,000 unique TCR beta nucleotide sequences were sequenced per donor, around 20% of them non-productive. Typing coverage differed by locus: A, B, C, DRB1 and DQB1 were typed in roughly 629-630 donors, DQA1 in approximately 520, DPA1 in around 580, and DPB1 in 400 to 480. Four or five DR-DQ haplotypes were treated as single units for association and clustering because of strong linkage in the cohort. To predict cytomegalovirus infection status, the study brought together high-throughput TCR immunosequencing, statistical association of individual TCRs with disease status, and machine learning. HLA typing included class I and class II loci at four-digit resolution. Alongside the repertoire data, information on donor age, sex, ethnicity and CMV serostatus was compiled. A later genetic analysis used genome-wide SNP genotypes for about three fifths of the roughly 700 donors, treating that subset as a discovery cohort. In the later analysis, no new phenotypic data were used to find candidate immune exposures; instead, reliance was placed on TCR beta sequences and their occurrence across donors. The study aimed to test whether cataloging public T cell receptors could reveal signatures of past pathogen exposure. Points the paper makes about the study in general: A total of about 180 TCR beta chains were listed by the study as associated with cytomegalovirus. CMV serostatus was the only immune exposure information available for the cohort. This cohort had only TCR beta chains sequenced, and the lack of alpha or paired-chain data limited which features could be detected. A later analysis found that most CMV-associated TCR beta chains appeared HLA-restricted, with HLA associations seemingly driven largely by CMV exposure. While some public TCRs were present in many individuals, most TCR sequences turned up only very rarely across donors. Strong co-occurrence of HLA alleles, especially DR and DQ, made assigning TCR associations to individual alleles difficult. In a later genetic analysis, fewer N-insertions in productive TCRs were reported among donors in an Asian-associated ancestry cluster than the approximately 710-donor mean. Because counts were too low, roughly 17 rarely observed V segments, including chromosome 9 orphons, were left out of the earlier analysis of 587 of the donors. Cytomegalovirus status was reported to be diagnosed by the classifier with high specificity and sensitivity in both the original and validation cohorts. The presence/absence analyses assumed that sequencing depth was roughly uniform across donors, and that assumption may not be true. In vitro tests confirmed that three of the cytomegalovirus-associated TCR beta chains recognize cytomegalovirus antigens. An association between a missense DCLRE1C variant and V-gene and J-gene trimming of TCR beta chains was found in a later genetic analysis and replicated in an independent cohort. HLA typing was unavailable for some donors at each locus, so association tests used only the typed subset. Linkage disequilibrium might explain the correlated functional status among segregating V segments, but an unknown experimental factor could not be excluded. In a later analysis, HLA-associated TCR beta chains were found to be more clonally expanded and to have lower generation probabilities than equally common non-associated chains. Some IMGT-functional V segments, including TRBV6-2 and TRBV6-3, could not be distinguished by the 87-base-pair reads and were therefore excluded. In a later analysis, the rate of TCR association differed among HLA loci, with DRB1 alleles having the most associated TCRs and HLA-C alleles having the fewest. Specific HLA alleles were associated with 15,000 to 20,000 TCR beta sequences at a false discovery rate of 0.05 in a later analysis. It was suggested by the authors that the approach could potentially be generalized to other disease states and immunological phenotypes. A cluster of highly shared sequence variants was judged likely to represent a technical artifact of the sequencing pipeline. A further reported finding was that TCR beta sequences accurately predicted the HLA-A and HLA-B alleles for most subjects in the first cohort. An earlier analysis of around 540 of the donors showed that most TCR beta V segments appeared in productive rearrangements either about 90% or about 30% of the time, which broadly matched IMGT annotations. A later analysis reported that several top co-occurrence clusters appeared linked to parvovirus B19, influenza, CMV and Epstein-Barr virus.

This clone occurred a few times. It has no known antigen specificity. No qualities accompany the bases; no much larger clone lies one base away. The cohort consisted of 600 to 700 healthy bone marrow donors. Cohort members were all nominally healthy when sampled, although unrecorded immune exposures were likely present. The donor was CMV seronegative and was included in the group of around 320 seronegative cohort members. A peripheral blood sample was collected from each donor, and TCR beta sequencing was performed on peripheral blood mononuclear cells. The Qiagen DNeasy Blood Extraction Kit was used to extract genomic DNA from the blood cell samples. The germline V end is reduced by 3 bases and the J end by 7 bases; junction bases left unmatched: 4. The CDR3 covers 13 residues, taking in both the cysteine and the phenylalanine. Just the 39-base CDR3 DNA is kept, in frame starting at base 1. Reading the germline V gene gives CDR1 MNHNS and CDR2 SASEGT.

Libraries were made using the immunoSEQ multiplex PCR assay. The multiplex PCR relied on a mix of 60 forward primers for TCR Vbeta segments and 13 reverse primers for TCR Jbeta segments. A multiplex PCR assay on genomic DNA amplified the CDR3 region of rearranged TCR beta genes. The Illumina HiSeq System was used to sequence the amplified TCR beta libraries as 87-base-pair reads. For the original study's pipeline: Across the 500 to 700 repertoires, a later analysis counted 80 million or so unique TCR beta chains, some 11 million of which were shared by at least two donors. Raw reads were error-corrected and collapsed into unique sequences by a nearest-neighbor algorithm in which closely related sequences were merged to remove PCR and sequencing errors. To assign V, D and J gene segments, CDR3 sequences were aligned to IMGT reference sequences. For a sequence to be retained, at least a six-nucleotide match to both a V gene segment and a J gene segment was required. A rearrangement counted as productive if the CDR3 had no stop codons and remained in frame with V and J, and every other rearrangement counted as non-productive. CDR3 was defined by IMGT convention, running from the second conserved V-encoded cysteine to the conserved J-encoded phenylalanine. The earlier analysis of 587 of the donors excluded sequences that lacked an unambiguous match to a single V gene segment. In an earlier analysis of several hundred of the donors, a V segment was called functional when productive rearrangements were above 56.7%, and segregating when the standard deviation between donors exceeded 5%. A statistical classification framework was built for diagnosing cytomegalovirus status from the catalog of TCR beta chain sequences. In a later analysis, V and J genes were assigned by comparing TCR nucleotide sequences against IMGT/GENE-DB human TR gene sequences. The TCRdist pipeline was used in a later analysis to assign CDR3 sequences and most-parsimonious VDJ recombination scenarios. In a later analysis, each TCR beta chain was defined by its CDR3 amino acid sequence together with its V-gene family, and reads without a unique V-gene family were excluded. As a way to deal with suspected cross-contamination and a sequencing artifact, a later analysis dropped 450 to 600 nucleotide sequences that were highly shared and had low generation probability. In a later analysis, a clonal expansion index was calculated for each public chain from normalized within-repertoire ranks of inferred template counts. In a later analysis, generation probabilities were computed with a VDJ recombination model fitted to out-of-frame rearrangements, and the resulting probabilities were checked against IGoR. Hypergeometric tests were used in a later analysis to score TCR-TCR, TCR-HLA and TCR-CMV co-occurrence, with a repertoire-size bias correction applied to the TCR pairs. A later analysis estimated false discovery rates by permuting HLA or CMV assignments 20 times. In a later analysis, co-occurring TCRs were grouped using DBSCAN, with TCRdist sequence similarity added in when clustering inside HLA-allele-positive subsets. Repertoires with fewer than 30,000 or more than 120,000 public chains, plus five repertoires with anomalous nucleotide sharing, were excluded from co-occurrence clustering. TCRdb retrieved this table from immuneACCESS and kept in-frame rearrangements only. Not all clones are present; in checked studies, unresolved V genes account for under half, and no reason is known for the remainder. The DNA was the basis for D and trimming; V, J and clone size are from that table. For this sample the table gives fewer than 150,000 clones, of which 75% to 90% were detected only once. Of the sample, 1.2% falls within the top ten clones.

The V and J genes are TRBV6-1 and TRBJ1-1; 8 central bases correspond to TRBD1. The sample comprised PBMCs. This receptor was taken from a female donor in good health and CMV-seronegative. The DNA sequence follows: TGTGCCAGCAGTGAGACAGGGGTTGATGAAGCTTTCTTT. Its protein product is CASSETGVDEAFF.